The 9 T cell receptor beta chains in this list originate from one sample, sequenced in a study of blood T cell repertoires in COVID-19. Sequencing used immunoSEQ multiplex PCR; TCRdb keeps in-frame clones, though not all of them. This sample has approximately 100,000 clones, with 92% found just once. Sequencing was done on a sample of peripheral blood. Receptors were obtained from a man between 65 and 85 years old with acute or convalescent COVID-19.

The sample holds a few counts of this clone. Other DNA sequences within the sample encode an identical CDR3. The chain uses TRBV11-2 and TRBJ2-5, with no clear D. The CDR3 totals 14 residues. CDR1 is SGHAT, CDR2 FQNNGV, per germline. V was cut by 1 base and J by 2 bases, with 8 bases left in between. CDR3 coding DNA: TGTGCCAGCAGCTTAGCTAGGAAGCAAGAGACCCAGTACTTC. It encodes CASSLARKQETQYF.

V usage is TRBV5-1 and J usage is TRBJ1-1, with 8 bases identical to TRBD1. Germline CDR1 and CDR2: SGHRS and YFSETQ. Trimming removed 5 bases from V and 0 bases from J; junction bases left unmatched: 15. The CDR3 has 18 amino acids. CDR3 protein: CASRVYPPQGGVNTEAFF. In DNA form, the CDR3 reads TGCGCCAGCAGAGTTTATCCACCACAGGGGGGTGTGAACACTGAAGCTTTCTTT.

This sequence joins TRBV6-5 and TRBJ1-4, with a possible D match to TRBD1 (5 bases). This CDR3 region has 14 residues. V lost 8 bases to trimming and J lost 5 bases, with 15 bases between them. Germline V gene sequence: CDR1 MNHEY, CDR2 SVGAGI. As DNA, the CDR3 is TGTGCCAGCGTAAAAAGGGGTGGCAATGAAAAACTGTTTTTT. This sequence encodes CASVKRGGNEKLFF.

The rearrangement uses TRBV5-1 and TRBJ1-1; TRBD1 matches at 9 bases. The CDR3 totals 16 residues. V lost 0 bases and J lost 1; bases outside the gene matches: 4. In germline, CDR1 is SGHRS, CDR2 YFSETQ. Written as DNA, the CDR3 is TGCGCCAGCAGCTTGGTTACAGGGGGCGCGAACACTGAAGCTTTCTTT. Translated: CASSLVTGGANTEAFF.

The CDR3 sequence is CASSYRQGADGYTF. The CDR3 DNA sequence: TGTGCCAGCAGCTATAGACAGGGGGCCGATGGCTACACCTTC. This chain joins TRBV5-6 and TRBJ1-2; 10 bases are shared with TRBD1. Losses at the gene ends were 3 bases for V and 6 bases for J; bases not matched to a gene: 5. CDR1 and CDR2 (germline): SGHDT, YYEEEE. There are 14 residues in the CDR3.

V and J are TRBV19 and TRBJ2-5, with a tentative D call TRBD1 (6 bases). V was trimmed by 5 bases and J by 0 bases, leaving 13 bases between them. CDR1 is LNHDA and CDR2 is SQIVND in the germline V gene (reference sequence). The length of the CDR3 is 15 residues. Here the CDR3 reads CASSDRDKYQETQYF. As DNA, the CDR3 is TGTGCCAGTAGTGACCGGGACAAGTACCAAGAGACCCAGTACTTC.

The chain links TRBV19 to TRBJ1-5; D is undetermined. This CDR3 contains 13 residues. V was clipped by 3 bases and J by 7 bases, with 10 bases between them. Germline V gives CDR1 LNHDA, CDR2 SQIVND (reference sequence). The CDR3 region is CASSMADRQPQHF. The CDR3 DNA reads TGTGCCAGTAGTATGGCAGATCGACAGCCCCAGCATTTT.

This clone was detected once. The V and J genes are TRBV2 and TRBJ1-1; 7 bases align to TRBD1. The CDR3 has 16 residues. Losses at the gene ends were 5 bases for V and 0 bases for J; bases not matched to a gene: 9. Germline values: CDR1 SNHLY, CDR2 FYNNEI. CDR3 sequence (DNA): TGTGCCAGCAGTCGCAGGGGGTCTCTCATGAACACTGAAGCTTTCTTT. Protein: CASSRRGSLMNTEAFF.

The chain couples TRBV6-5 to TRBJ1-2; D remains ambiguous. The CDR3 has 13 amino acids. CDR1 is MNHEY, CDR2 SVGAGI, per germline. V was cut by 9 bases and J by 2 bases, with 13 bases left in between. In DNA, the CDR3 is TGTGCCAGTTGGGGAGGCGGGAACTATGGCTACACCTTC. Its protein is CASWGGGNYGYTF.